These 11 T cell receptor beta chains were sequenced from one sample in a study of blood T cell repertoires in COVID-19. Clones were sequenced by immunoSEQ multiplex PCR, and TCRdb holds only the in-frame ones, with some missing. This table holds under 250,000 clones, approximately 86% found once. The sequenced sample consisted of PBMCs or T cells enriched from blood (not recorded which). The receptors here all came from a woman aged 25 to 39 with acute COVID-19.

This clone was observed once. V usage is TRBV19 and J usage is TRBJ1-5; 7 bases map to TRBD1. In germline, CDR1 is LNHDA, CDR2 SQIVND (reference sequence). CDR3 length equals 15 residues. The V segment lost 8 bases and the J segment 5 bases; nucleotides outside the gene matches: 12. The CDR3 spells CASGNRDRVDQPQHF. The DNA of the CDR3 is TGTGCCAGTGGAAATAGAGACAGGGTGGATCAGCCCCAGCATTTT.

The count of this clone is one. The chain recombines TRBV30 with TRBJ2-2, with D perhaps TRBD1 (7 bases). The CDR3 is made up of 14 amino acids. Germline values: CDR1 GTSNPN, CDR2 SVGIG (reference sequence). Trimming removed 4 bases at V and 4 bases at J, with 13 bases between. The CDR3 DNA is TGTGCCTGGAAGAGCAGGGGGGCCACCGGGGAGCTGTTTTTT. Residues: CAWKSRGATGELFF.

This chain connects TRBV18 to TRBJ1-5; D not resolved. This CDR3 contains 17 residues. Germline values: CDR1 KGHSH, CDR2 LQKENI. V was cut by 3 bases and J by 0 bases, with 15 bases left in between. CDR3 protein: CASSPFARTDSNQPQHF. The CDR3 bases are TGTGCCAGCTCACCCTTCGCCCGAACTGATAGCAATCAGCCCCAGCATTTT.

In nucleotides, the CDR3 is TGTGCCAGCAGCCAAGCTGTCCATACGCAGTATTTT. Translating gives CASSQAVHTQYF. This chain joins TRBV3-1 (or the pseudogene TRBV3-2) and TRBJ2-3; no definite D call. Germline V lookup: CDR1 LGHDT, CDR2 YNNKEL (reference sequence). Trimming stripped 1 base from V and 7 bases from J, with 6 bases between. There are 12 residues in the CDR3.

This chain links TRBV27 with TRBJ1-5; D possibly corresponds to TRBD1 (6 bases). Trimming left V 3 bases short and J 4 bases short, with 13 bases between. Germline assignment: CDR1 MNHEY and CDR2 SMNVEV (reference sequence). There are 15 residues in the CDR3. In nucleotides, the CDR3 is TGTGCCAGCAGTTTGATAGGGGGATCTAATCAGCCCCAGCATTTT. Encoded protein: CASSLIGGSNQPQHF.

The J gene is TRBJ1-1, the V gene TRBV5-6, with a tentative D call TRBD1 (6 bases). This CDR3 is built from 14 residues. Trimming took off 1 base at V and 5 bases at J, with 12 bases between the two ends. Germline V gene lookup returns CDR1 SGHDT and CDR2 YYEEEE. The CDR3 DNA is TGTGCCAGCAGCTTGCAACAGGGTCTAACTGAAGCTTTCTTT. It yields the protein CASSLQQGLTEAFF.

The rearrangement uses TRBV28 and TRBJ1-5; D might be TRBD1 (6 bases). Germline V gives CDR1 MDHEN, CDR2 SYDVKM. This CDR3 is built from 14 residues. Trimming took 6 bases from V and 4 from J, leaving 13 bases between them. CDR3 region: CASSPDRQNQPQHF. DNA of the CDR3: TGTGCCAGCAGCCCTGACAGGCAAAATCAGCCCCAGCATTTT.

The chain uses TRBV3-1 (or the pseudogene TRBV3-2) and TRBJ1-2; D is unclear. Germline V gives CDR1 LGHDT, CDR2 YNNKEL (reference sequence). The CDR3 runs to 12 residues. Deletions cut 3 bases from V and 8 bases from J, with 10 bases between. CDR3 in amino acids: CASSQGFSGYTF. DNA for the CDR3: TGTGCCAGCAGCCAGGGCTTCTCGGGCTACACCTTC.

V and J are TRBV12-5 and TRBJ1-1, with 8 bases lining up with TRBD1. In germline, CDR1 is LGHNT, CDR2 FRNRAP. The CDR3 is 15 residues long. With V trimmed by 2 bases and J by 5 bases, 7 bases remained unmatched. CDR3 sequence reads: CASGLTQGALTEAFF. In nucleotides, the CDR3 is TGTGCTAGTGGTTTGACTCAGGGGGCGCTTACTGAAGCTTTCTTT.

V and J are TRBV24-1 and TRBJ2-1; D remains ambiguous. Germline-derived CDR1 and CDR2 are KGHDR and SFDVKD. The ends were cut back, 2 bases at V and 4 bases at J, with 5 bases in the middle. CDR3 size: 13 residues. The CDR3 DNA is TGTGCCACCAGTGATTCTAAGTACAATGAGCAGTTCTTC. Translation: CATSDSKYNEQFF.

The chain uses TRBV4-1 and TRBJ1-1; D perhaps matches TRBD1 (6 bases). Germline V CDR1 and CDR2: MGHRA, YSYEKL. The CDR3 spans 16 residues. Trimming left V 6 bases short and J 2 bases short, with 19 bases between. The CDR3 spells CASSLIQGTPNTEAFF. Here the CDR3 DNA reads TGCGCCAGCAGTCTAATCCAGGGGACGCCCAACACTGAAGCTTTCTTT.